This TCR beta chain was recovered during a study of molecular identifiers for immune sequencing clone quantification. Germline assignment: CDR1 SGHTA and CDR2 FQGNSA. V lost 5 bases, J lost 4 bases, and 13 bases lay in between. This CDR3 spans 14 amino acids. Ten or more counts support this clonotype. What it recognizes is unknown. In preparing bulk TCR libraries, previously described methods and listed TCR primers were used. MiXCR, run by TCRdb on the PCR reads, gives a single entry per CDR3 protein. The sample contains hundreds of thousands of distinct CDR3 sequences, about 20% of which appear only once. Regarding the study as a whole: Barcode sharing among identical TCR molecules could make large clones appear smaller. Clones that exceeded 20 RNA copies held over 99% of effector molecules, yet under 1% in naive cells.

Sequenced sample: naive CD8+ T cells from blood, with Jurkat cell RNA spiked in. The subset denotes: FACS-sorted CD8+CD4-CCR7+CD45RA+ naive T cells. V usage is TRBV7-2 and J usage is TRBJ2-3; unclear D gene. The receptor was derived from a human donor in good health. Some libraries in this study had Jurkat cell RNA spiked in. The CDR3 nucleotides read TGTGCCAGCAGCCTCGGAGTTGCGGCAGATACGCAGTATTTT. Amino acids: CASSLGVAADTQYF.